The clone carrying this T cell receptor beta chain was seen more than once but under ten times. This specimen comes from a study of blood T cell repertoires in COVID-19. Overall study context: Acute and convalescent COVID-19 samples came from the United States, Italy and Spain.

The table came from immunoSEQ multiplex PCR; TCRdb's copy has only in-frame clones and leaves some out. Here the sample spans about 380,000 clones, 70% to 90% being singletons. CDR1 and CDR2 (germline): SEHNR, FQNEAQ (reference sequence). J gave up 7 bases and V 5 bases, and 7 bases lay outside the gene matches. This CDR3 region has 14 residues. This rearrangement joins TRBV7-9 to TRBJ2-2; 7 nucleotides align to TRBD1. The sequence was obtained from a man aged 30 to 39 who had recovered from COVID-19. Sequencing was done on a sample of PBMCs or T cells enriched from blood (not recorded which). CDR3 amino acids: CASSLDRWIGELFF. Here the CDR3 DNA reads TGTGCCAGCAGCCTGGACAGGTGGATCGGGGAGCTGTTTTTT.